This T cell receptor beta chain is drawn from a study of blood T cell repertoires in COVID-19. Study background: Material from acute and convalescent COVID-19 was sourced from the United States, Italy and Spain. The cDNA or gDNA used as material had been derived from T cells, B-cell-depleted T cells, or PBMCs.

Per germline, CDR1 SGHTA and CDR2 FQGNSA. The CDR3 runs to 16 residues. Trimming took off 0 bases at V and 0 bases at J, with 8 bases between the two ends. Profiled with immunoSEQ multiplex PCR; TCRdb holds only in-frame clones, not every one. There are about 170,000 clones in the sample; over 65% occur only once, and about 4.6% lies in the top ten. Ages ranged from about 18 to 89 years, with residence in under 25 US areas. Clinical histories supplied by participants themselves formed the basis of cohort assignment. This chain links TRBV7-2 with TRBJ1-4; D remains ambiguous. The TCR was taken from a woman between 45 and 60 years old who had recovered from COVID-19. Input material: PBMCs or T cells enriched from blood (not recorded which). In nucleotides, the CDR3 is TGTGCCAGCAGCTTAGCGCTTGGAGCAACTAATGAAAAACTGTTTTTT. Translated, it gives CASSLALGATNEKLFF.